The subject of this entry is one TCR beta chain. What it binds is not known. Given a much more abundant clone one base away, this may be a read error. The CDR3 end shows no conserved phenylalanine or tryptophan, and so a read error is likely. The data derive from a study of tumor and adjacent non-tumor tissue in lung cancer. About the research overall: Histology: under 15 adenocarcinoma, a couple of squamous cell carcinoma, 1 small cell lung cancer. Stage I to III disease affected some 11 men and 5 women aged roughly 30 to 80.

RNA was extracted from bulk tissue without any cell sorting. Three rounds of nested PCR, following a modified ARM-PCR protocol, produced the TCRbeta library. A single record per CDR3 protein comes from TCRdb applying MiXCR to the multiplex PCR reads. The table shows about 76,000 distinct CDR3 sequences, with about two thirds occurring only once. V was clipped by 5 bases and J by 0 bases; unmatched bases: 12. The length of the CDR3 is 18 residues. Germline values: CDR1 PRHDT, CDR2 FYEKMQ (reference sequence). Findings and caveats of the study: Higher tumor TCR diversity was associated with shorter survival.

Material for sequencing was lung tumor tissue. This receptor was taken from a woman in her seventies with non-small cell lung cancer. The V gene is TRBV13, the J gene TRBJ2-1; 8 nucleotides match TRBD1. The CDR3 sequence is CASSQTSDRGNSYNEQFL. The CDR3 nucleotides read TGTGCCAGCAGCCAAACTTCTGACAGGGGAAACTCCTACAATGAGCAGTTCTTA.